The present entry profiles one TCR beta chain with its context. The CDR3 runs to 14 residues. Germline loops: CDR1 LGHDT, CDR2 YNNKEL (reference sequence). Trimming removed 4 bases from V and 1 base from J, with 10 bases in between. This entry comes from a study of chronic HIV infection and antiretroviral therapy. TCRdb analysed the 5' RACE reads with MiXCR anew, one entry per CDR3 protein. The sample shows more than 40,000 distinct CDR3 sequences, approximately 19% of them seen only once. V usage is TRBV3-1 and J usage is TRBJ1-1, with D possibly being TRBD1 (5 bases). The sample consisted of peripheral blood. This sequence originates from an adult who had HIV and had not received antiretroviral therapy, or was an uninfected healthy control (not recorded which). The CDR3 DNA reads TGTGCCAGCAGCCTAATGGGACCGAACACTGAAGCTTTCTTT. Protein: CASSLMGPNTEAFF.